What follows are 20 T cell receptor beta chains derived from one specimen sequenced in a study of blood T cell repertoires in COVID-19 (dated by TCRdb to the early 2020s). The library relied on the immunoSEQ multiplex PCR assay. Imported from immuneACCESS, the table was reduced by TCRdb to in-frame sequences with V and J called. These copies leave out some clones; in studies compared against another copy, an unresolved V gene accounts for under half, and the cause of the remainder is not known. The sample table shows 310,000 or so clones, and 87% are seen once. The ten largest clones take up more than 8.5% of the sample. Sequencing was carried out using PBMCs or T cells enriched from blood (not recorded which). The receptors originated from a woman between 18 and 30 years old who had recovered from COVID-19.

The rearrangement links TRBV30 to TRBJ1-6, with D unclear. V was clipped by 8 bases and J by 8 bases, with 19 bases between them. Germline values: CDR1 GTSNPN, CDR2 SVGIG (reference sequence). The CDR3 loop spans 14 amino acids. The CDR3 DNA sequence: TGTGCCCTTCGTACTTCGGGAAATGATTCACCCCTCCACTTT. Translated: CALRTSGNDSPLHF.

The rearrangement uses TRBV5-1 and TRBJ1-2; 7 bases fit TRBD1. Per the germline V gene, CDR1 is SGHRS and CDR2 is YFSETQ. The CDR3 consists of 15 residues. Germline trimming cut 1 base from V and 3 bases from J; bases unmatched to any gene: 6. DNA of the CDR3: TGCGCCAGCAGCTTGCCGGGACAGCCAGACTATGGCTACACCTTC. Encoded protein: CASSLPGQPDYGYTF.

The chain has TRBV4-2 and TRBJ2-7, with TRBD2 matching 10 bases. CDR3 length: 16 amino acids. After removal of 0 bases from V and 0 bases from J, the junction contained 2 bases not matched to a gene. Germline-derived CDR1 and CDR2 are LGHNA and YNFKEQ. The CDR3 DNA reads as TGTGCCAGCAGCCAAGATCGGACTAGCGGCTCCTACGAGCAGTACTTC. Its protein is CASSQDRTSGSYEQYF.

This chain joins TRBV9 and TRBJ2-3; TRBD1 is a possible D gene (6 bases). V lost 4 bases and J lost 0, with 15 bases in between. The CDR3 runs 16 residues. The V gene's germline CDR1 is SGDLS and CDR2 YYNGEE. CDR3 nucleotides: TGTGCCAGCAGCCCTAGGACAGCGTTTAGCACAGATACGCAGTATTTT. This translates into CASSPRTAFSTDTQYF.

The DNA of the CDR3 is TGCAGCGTTGAAATCGCGGAGGACACTGAAGCTTTCTTT. The encoded protein is CSVEIAEDTEAFF. The V gene is TRBV29-1, the J gene TRBJ1-1; D is uncertain. The ends were cut back, 2 bases at V and 3 bases at J, with 10 bases in the middle. The CDR3 consists of 13 residues. Germline V CDR1 and CDR2: SQVTM, ANQGSEA.

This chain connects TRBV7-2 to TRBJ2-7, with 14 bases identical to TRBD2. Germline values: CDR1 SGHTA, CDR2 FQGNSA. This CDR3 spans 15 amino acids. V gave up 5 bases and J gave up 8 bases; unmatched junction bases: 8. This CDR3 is CASSRGLAGVEKQYF. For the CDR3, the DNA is TGTGCCAGCAGCCGGGGACTAGCGGGAGTTGAAAAGCAGTACTTC. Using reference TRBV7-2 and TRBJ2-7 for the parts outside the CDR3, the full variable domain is GAGVSQSPSNKVTEKGKDVELRCDPISGHTALYWYRQSLGQGLEFLIYFQGNSAPDKSGLPSDRFSAERTGGSVSTLTIQRTQQEDSAVYLCASSRGLAGVEKQYFGPGTRLTVT.

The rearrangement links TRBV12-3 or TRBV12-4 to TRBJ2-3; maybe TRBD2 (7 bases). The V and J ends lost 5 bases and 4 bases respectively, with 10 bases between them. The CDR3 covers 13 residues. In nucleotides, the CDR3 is TGTGCCAGCAGTGGGGGGGGCGCAGATACGCAGTATTTT. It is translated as CASSGGGADTQYF.

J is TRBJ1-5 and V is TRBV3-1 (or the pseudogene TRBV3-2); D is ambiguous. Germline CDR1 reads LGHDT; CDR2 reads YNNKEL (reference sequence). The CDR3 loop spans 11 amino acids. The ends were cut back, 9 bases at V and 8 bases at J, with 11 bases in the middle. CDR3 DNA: TGTGCCAGTACCCGGTTTGAGCCCCAGCATTTT. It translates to CASTRFEPQHF.

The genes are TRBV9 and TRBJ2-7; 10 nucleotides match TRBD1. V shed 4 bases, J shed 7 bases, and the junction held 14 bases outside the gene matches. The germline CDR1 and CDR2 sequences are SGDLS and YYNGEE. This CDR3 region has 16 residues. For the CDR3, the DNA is TGTGCCAGCAGCCCCCATGGGGACAGGGGTACTCAAGAGCAGTACTTC. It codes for CASSPHGDRGTQEQYF.

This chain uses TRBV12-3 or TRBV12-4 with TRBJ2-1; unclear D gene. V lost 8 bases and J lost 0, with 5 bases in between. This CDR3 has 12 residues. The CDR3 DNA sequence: TGTGCCAGCTGTAGCTCCTACAATGAGCAGTTCTTC. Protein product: CASCSSYNEQFF.

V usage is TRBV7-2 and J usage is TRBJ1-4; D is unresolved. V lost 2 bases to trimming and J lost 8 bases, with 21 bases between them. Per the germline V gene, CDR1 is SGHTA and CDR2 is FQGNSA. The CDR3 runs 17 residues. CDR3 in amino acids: CASSLKVAGTFGEKLFF. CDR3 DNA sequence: TGTGCCAGCAGCTTAAAAGTTGCGGGTACATTTGGGGAAAAACTGTTTTTT.

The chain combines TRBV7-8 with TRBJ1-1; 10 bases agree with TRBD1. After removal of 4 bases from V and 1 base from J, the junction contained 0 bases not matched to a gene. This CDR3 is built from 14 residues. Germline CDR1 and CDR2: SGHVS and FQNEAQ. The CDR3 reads CASSWTGGNTEAFF. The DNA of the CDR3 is TGTGCCAGCAGCTGGACAGGGGGGAACACTGAAGCTTTCTTT.

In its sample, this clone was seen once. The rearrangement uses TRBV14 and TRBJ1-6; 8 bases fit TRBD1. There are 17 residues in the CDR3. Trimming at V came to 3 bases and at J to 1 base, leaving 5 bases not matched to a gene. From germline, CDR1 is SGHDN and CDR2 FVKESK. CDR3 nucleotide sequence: TGTGCCAGCAGCCAGTACAGGGGGTTGTCCTATAATTCACCCCTCCACTTT. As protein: CASSQYRGLSYNSPLHF.

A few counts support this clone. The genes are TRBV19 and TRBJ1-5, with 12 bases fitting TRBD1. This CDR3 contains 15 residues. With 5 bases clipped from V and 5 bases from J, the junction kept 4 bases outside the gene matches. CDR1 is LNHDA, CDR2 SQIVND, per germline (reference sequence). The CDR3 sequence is CASSRGQGAYQPQHF. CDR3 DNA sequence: TGTGCCAGTAGTCGGGGACAGGGGGCTTATCAGCCCCAGCATTTT.

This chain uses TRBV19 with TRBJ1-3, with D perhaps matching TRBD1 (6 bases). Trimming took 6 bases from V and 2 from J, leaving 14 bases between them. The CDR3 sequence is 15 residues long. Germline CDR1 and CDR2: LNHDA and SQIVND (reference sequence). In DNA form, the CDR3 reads TGTGCCAGTAGCCTGATCAGGGGAACTGGAAACACCATATATTTT. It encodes CASSLIRGTGNTIYF.

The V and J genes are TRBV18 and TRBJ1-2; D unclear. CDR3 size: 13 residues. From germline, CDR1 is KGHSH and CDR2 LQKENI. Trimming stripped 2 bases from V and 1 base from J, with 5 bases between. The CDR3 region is CASSPEGNYGYTF. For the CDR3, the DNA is TGTGCCAGCTCACCAGAGGGTAACTATGGCTACACCTTC.

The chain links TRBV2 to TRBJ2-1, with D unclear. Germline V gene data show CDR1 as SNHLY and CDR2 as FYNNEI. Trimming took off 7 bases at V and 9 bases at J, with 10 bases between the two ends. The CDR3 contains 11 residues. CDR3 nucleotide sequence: TGTGCCAGCATCATCCTCGGTGAGCAGTTCTTC. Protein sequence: CASIILGEQFF. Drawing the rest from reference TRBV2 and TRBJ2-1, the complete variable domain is EPEVTQTPSHQVTQMGQEVILRCVPISNHLYFYWYRQILGQKVEFLVSFYNNEISEKSEIFDDQFSVERPDGSNFTLKIRSTKLEDSAMYFCASIILGEQFFGPGTRLTVL.

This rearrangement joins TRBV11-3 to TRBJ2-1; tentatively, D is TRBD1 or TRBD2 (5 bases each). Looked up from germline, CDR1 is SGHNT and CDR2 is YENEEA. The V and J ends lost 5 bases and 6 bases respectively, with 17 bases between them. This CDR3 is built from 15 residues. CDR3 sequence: CASSLGETLFNEQFF. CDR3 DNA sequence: TGTGCCAGCAGCCTAGGGGAGACTCTTTTCAATGAGCAGTTCTTC.

The CDR3 DNA reads TGTGCCAGTAGTATACAGGGGAATCCGGATTCACCCCTCCACTTT. It translates to CASSIQGNPDSPLHF. The chain recombines TRBV19 with TRBJ1-6; D may be TRBD1 (6 bases). CDR1 and CDR2 (germline): LNHDA, SQIVND (reference sequence). This CDR3 has 15 residues. Trimming left V 2 bases short and J 8 bases short, with 13 bases between.

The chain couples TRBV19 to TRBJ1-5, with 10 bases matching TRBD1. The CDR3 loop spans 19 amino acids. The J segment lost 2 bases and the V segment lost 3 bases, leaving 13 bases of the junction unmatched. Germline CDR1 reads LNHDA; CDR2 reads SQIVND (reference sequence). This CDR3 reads CASSIRVRDRGRGNQPQHF. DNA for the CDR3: TGTGCCAGTAGTATTAGAGTTCGGGACAGGGGCCGGGGCAATCAGCCCCAGCATTTT.